This entry concerns a single T cell receptor beta chain. Division of CD4+ cells produced a CD45RA+ naive subset and a CD45RA-negative memory subset. The assay ran at deep level. The authors distributed each subset's genomic DNA evenly over several immunoSEQ plates. Original handling: Quality scores were absent from the junction-only immunoSEQ sequences, so filtering differed. This table comes from immunoSEQ multiplex PCR, and its TCRdb copy is limited to in-frame clones, with some not included. V and J calls and clone size follow that table, whereas D and trimming were derived from the DNA. The sample consists of around 330,000 clones, around 74% of them appearing once. These data originate in a study of shared clonotypes between healthy human individuals. The sequence derives from a man younger than 40 in good health. The specimen sequenced was memory CD4+ T cells sorted from blood. Subset: CD45RA-negative fraction.

The CDR3 nucleotides are TGCGCCAGCAAGCGTAATAGCGGGAGTTCCCCAGTGACCCAGTACTTC. Amino acids: CASKRNSGSSPVTQYF. This sequence joins TRBV10-2 and TRBJ2-5; 9 bases agree with TRBD2. Germline CDR1 and CDR2: WSHSY and SAAADI. The CDR3 loop spans 16 amino acids. The junction had 16 bases not matched to a gene; V was cut back by 7 bases and J by 7 bases.